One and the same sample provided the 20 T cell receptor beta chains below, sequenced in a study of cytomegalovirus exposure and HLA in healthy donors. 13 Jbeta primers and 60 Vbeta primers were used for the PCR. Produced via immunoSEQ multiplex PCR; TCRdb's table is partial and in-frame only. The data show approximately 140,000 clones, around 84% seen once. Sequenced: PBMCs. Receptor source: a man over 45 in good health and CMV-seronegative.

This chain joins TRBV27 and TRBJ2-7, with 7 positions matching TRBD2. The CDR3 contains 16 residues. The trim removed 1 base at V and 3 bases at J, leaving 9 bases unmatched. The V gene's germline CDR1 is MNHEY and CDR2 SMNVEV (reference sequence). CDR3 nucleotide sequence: TGTGCCAGCAGTTTATTTCAGCGGGGATGGATCTACGAGCAGTACTTC. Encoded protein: CASSLFQRGWIYEQYF.

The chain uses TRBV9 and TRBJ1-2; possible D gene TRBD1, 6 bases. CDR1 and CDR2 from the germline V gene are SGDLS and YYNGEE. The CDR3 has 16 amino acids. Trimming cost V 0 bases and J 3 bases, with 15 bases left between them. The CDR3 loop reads CASSVDSQGIYYGYTF. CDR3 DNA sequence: TGTGCCAGCAGCGTAGACAGCCAGGGGATCTACTATGGCTACACCTTC.

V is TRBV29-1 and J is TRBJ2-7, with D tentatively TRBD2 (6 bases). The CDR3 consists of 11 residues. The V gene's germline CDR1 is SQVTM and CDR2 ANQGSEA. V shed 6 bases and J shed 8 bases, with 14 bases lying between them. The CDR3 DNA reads TGCAGCGTACTCTTTGGGGGGAAGCAGTACTTC. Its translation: CSVLFGGKQYF.

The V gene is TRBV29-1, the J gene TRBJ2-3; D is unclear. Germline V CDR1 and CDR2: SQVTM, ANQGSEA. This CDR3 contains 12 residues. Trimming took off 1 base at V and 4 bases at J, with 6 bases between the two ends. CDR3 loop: CSVEVGPDTQYF. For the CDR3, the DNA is TGCAGCGTTGAAGTTGGGCCAGATACGCAGTATTTT.

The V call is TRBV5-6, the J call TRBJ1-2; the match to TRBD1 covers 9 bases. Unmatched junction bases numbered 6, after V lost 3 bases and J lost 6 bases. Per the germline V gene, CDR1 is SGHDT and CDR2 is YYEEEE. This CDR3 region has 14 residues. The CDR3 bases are TGTGCCAGCAGCTATACAGGGGGCGAGGATGGCTACACCTTC. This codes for CASSYTGGEDGYTF.

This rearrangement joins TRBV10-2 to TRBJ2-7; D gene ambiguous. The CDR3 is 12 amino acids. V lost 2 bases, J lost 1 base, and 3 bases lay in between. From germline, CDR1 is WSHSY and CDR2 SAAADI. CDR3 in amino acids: CASSEQSYEQYF. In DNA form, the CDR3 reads TGCGCCAGCAGTGAGCAGTCCTACGAGCAGTACTTC.

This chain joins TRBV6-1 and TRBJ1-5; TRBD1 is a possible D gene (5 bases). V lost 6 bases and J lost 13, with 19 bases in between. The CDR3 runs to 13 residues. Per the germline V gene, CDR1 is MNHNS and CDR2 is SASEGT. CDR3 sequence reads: CASSVLWGDPQHF. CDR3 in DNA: TGTGCCAGCAGCGTCTTGTGGGGGGACCCTCAGCATTTT.

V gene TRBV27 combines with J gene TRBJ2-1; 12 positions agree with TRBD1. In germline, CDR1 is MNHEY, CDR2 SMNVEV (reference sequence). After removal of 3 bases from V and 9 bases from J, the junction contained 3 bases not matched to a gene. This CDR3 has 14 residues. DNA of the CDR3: TGTGCCAGCAGTTTGGGGACAGGGGGCTTTGAGCAGTTCTTC. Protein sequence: CASSLGTGGFEQFF.

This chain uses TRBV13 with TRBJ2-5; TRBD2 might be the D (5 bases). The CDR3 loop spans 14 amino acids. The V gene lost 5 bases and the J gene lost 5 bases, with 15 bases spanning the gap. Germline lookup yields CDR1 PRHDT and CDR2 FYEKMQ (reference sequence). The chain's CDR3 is CASSPRSRVETQYF. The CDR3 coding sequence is TGTGCCAGCAGCCCCAGGTCGAGGGTCGAGACCCAGTACTTC.

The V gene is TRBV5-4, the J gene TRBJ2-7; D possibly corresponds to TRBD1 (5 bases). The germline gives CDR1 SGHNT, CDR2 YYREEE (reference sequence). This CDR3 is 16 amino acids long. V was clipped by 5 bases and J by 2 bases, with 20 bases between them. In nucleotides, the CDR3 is TGTGCCAGCAGGTCGTTAGACAGCGATAAGACCTACGAGCAGTACTTC. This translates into CASRSLDSDKTYEQYF.

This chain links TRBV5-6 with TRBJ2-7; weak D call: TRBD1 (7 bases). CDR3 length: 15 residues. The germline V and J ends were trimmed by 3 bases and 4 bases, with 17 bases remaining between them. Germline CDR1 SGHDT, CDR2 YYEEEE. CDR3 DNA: TGTGCCAGCAGCTGGTCGGCGGGACAGTCGTACGAGCAGTACTTC. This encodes CASSWSAGQSYEQYF.

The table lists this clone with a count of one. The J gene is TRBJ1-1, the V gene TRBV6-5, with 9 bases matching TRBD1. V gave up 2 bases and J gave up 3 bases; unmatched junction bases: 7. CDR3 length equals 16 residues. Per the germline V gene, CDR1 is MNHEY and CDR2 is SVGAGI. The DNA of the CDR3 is TGTGCCAGCAGTTACGCACAGGGGGCGGGAGACACTGAAGCTTTCTTT. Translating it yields CASSYAQGAGDTEAFF.

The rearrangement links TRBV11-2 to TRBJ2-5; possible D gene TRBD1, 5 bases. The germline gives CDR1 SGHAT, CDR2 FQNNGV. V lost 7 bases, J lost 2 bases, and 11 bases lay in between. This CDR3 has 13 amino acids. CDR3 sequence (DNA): TGTGCCAGCACCCGCCGGACACAAGAGACCCAGTACTTC. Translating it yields CASTRRTQETQYF.

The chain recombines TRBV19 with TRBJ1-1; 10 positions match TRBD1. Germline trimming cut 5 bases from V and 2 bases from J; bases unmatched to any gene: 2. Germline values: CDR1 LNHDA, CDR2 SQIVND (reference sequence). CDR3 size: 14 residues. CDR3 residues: CASSRTGGNTEAFF. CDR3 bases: TGTGCCAGTAGTCGGACAGGGGGAAACACTGAAGCTTTCTTT.

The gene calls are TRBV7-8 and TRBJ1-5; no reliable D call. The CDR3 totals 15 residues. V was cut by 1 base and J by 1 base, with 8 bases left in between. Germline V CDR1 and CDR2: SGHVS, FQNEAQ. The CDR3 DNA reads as TGTGCCAGCAGCTTAGTCGCGGGGAGCAATCAGCCCCAGCATTTT. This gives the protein CASSLVAGSNQPQHF. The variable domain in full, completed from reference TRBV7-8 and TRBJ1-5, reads GAGVSQSPRYKVAKRGQDVALRCDPISGHVSLFWYQQALGQGPEFLTYFQNEAQLDKSGLPSDRFFAERPEGSVSTLKIQRTQQEDSAVYLCASSLVAGSNQPQHFGDGTRLSIL.

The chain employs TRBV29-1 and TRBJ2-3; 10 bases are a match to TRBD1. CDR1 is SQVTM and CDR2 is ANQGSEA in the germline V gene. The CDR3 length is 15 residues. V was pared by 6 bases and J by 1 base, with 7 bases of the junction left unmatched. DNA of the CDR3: TGCAGCGTGGAGACAGGGGGCGCGGGCACAGATACGCAGTATTTT. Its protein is CSVETGGAGTDTQYF.

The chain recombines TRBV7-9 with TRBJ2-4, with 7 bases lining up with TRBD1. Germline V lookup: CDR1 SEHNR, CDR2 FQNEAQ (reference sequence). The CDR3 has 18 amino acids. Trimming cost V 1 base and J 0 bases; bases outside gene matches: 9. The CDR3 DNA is TGTGCCAGCAGCTTAGTAGGGGGACAGCCACGAGCCAAAAACATTCAGTACTTC. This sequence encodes CASSLVGGQPRAKNIQYF.

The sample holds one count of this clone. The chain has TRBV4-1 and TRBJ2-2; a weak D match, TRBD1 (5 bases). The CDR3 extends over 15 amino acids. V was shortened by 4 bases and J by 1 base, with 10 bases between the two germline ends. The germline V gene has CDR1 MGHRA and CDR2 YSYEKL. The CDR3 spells CASSLRQRNTGELFF. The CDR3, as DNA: TGCGCCAGCAGCCTCCGACAGCGGAACACCGGGGAGCTGTTTTTT.

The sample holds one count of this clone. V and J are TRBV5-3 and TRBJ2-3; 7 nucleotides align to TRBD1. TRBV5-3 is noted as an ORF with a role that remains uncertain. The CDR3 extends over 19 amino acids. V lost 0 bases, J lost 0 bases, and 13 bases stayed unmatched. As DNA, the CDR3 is TGTGCCAGAAGCTTGGTTAGGGGCAGGGGGTTAGCTAGCACAGATACGCAGTATTTT. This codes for CARSLVRGRGLASTDTQYF.

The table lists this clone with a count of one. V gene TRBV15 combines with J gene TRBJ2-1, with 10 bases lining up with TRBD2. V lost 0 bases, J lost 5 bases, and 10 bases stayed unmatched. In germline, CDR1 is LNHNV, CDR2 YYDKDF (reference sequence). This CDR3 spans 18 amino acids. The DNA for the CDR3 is TGTGCCACCAGCAGAGATTGGATTACTAGCGGGGCCGACAATGAGCAGTTCTTC. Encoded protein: CATSRDWITSGADNEQFF.